The present T cell receptor (beta chain) was sequenced within a study of blood T cell repertoires in COVID-19. Study context: Samples came from the United States, Italy and Spain, spanning acute and convalescent COVID-19. T cells, B-cell-depleted T cells, or PBMCs provided the cDNA or gDNA that served as material.

TCRdb's copy holds only in-frame clones and misses some; the assay was immunoSEQ multiplex PCR. The profile shows 45,000 to 60,000 clones, roughly four fifths of them singletons. Germline V CDR1 and CDR2: SEHNR, FQNEAQ (reference sequence). The CDR3 loop spans 16 amino acids. V lost 6 bases and J lost 7; bases outside the gene matches: 11. This clonotype was obtained from a woman aged 60-75 years with acute or convalescent COVID-19. The rearrangement uses TRBV7-9 and TRBJ2-1, with 11 nucleotides matching TRBD1. The sequencing input was peripheral blood. The CDR3 region is CASSWTGGSLSNEQFF. CDR3 bases: TGTGCCAGCAGTTGGACAGGGGGCTCTCTTTCAAATGAGCAGTTCTTC.